The text below deals with one T cell receptor beta chain. The antigen it binds to is not known. The data belong to a study of monozygotic twins with inflammatory bowel disease (dated by TCRdb to the late 2010s). About the investigation overall: The complete study included approximately 28 monozygotic twin pairs: 19 IBD-discordant Danish pairs and nine German pairs, of which four were IBD-concordant and five were IBD-discordant. Each individual had, on average, about 151 000 unique TCRalpha sequences and 181 000 unique TCRbeta sequences available for analysis. The search for disease-associated traits relied mainly on comparing, within discordant pairs, IBD patients with their genetically identical healthy co-twins.

Library preparation was by 5' RACE. The input for every TCR library was around 3,800 ng of total RNA. For each sample, cDNA synthesis was carried out in eight separate reactions using SMARTScribe reverse transcriptase. During cDNA synthesis, template switching introduced unique molecular identifiers that contained a 6-nucleotide sample barcode. Amplification of TCRalpha and TCRbeta cDNA involved two nested PCRs of 16 and 9 cycles, and each PCR was followed by bead purification. Before amplification, cDNA was treated with uracil DNA-glycosylase and purified using the QIAquick PCR purification kit. The second PCR was the step at which Illumina TruSeq-compatible adapters and sample-specific barcodes were added. Library quality and concentration were assessed using TapeStation and Qubit, and approximately 5 ng of each library was pooled. Sequencing of pooled libraries was carried out on an Illumina HiSeq2500 single-index Rapid Run using 2 x 100 bp reads and custom sequencing primers. Turning to the authors' computational methods: UMI-based consensus assembly with MiGEC version 1.2.6 was used to correct PCR and sequencing errors. MiXCR version 2.1.1 was used to carry out V(D)J alignment, clonotype assembly and CDR3 extraction. To normalise gene usage, clonotype sharing and MAIT/NKT TCR abundance, the top 1000, 10 000 and 20 000 clonotypes in each sample were analysed. Diversity was computed as the inverse Simpson index with the vegan R package after downsampling to 27 000 UMIs. Paired Mann-Whitney U tests were applied to discordant twin pairs, and Benjamini-Hochberg correction was used for multiple testing. TCRdb reprocessed the reads and lists each CDR3 protein sequence as a single entry, with no DNA. Clone size and V and J calls follow TCRdb, not the original study. The sample's own table lists 350,000 to 550,000 distinct CDR3 sequences. The leading ten clones occupy about 2.2% of the sample.

Reading the germline V gene (reference sequence) gives CDR1 MNHNY and CDR2 SVGAGI. The CDR3, cysteine through phenylalanine, is 14 amino acids long. DNA for this receptor is not on file. What the study reported, not specific to this receptor: Background noise and inter-individual variability may have been introduced into the repertoires by the differing immunosuppressive treatments among patients. The results gave no support for a single strong signal or clonotype linked to IBD. Repertoire similarity did not differ between concordant and discordant twins, possibly due to limited statistical power. IBD patients had lower TCRbeta repertoire diversity, measured by the inverse Simpson index, than their healthy co-twins. The analysis was unable to tell different T cell subtypes apart. Compared with healthy twins, IBD patients had fewer clonotypes in common with other individuals, a difference most pronounced in patients showing signs of disease activity.

From each donor, an approximately 2.5 ml peripheral blood sample was drawn into PAXgene tubes and stored at -80 degrees C. Total RNA was isolated from whole blood with the PAXgene blood miRNA kit on an automated QIAcube, without T cell sorting. Peripheral blood from monozygotic twin pairs who were concordant or discordant for inflammatory bowel disease underwent deep TCRalpha and TCRbeta repertoire profiling using unique molecular barcoding. Smoking habits were recorded for all twin pairs, and individuals were classified as current, former or never smokers. The sequence was collected from a human donor with ulcerative colitis or Crohn's disease, or a healthy co-twin of an affected twin (not recorded which). Sequences were obtained from blood. The chain joins TRBV6-6 to TRBJ1-4; the TCRdb D gene call, TRBD1, has no DNA to confirm it. The CDR3 loop reads CASRATGGDEKLFF.